The entry below describes one T cell receptor beta chain. CDR1 SGHNT and CDR2 YENEEA come from the germline V gene. Trimming at V came to 4 bases and at J to 2 bases, leaving 3 bases not matched to a gene. The CDR3 runs to 15 residues. This sample was included in a study of blood T cell repertoires in COVID-19. Sequencing used immunoSEQ multiplex PCR; TCRdb keeps in-frame clones, though not all of them. The sample holds about 300,000 clones, 70% to 90% seen once. Study members were between about 18 and 89 years old and lived in 25 or so US regions. J is TRBJ2-3 and V is TRBV11-3; TRBD2 aligns across 10 bases. The specimen sequenced was PBMCs or T cells enriched from blood (not recorded which). The source is a woman in her thirties who had recovered from COVID-19. CDR3 in DNA: TGTGCCAGCAGCTCCGGGACTAGCGACACAGATACGCAGTATTTT. Translation: CASSSGTSDTDTQYF.